This record covers a single T cell receptor beta chain. This sample stems from a study of blood T cell repertoires in COVID-19. CDR3 length: 15 residues. V lost 2 bases and J lost 2, with 13 bases in between. CDR1 is SGHAT and CDR2 is FQNNGV in the germline V gene. Clones were sequenced by immunoSEQ multiplex PCR, and TCRdb holds only the in-frame ones, with some missing. The repertoire has 410,000 or so clones, around 89% of them found once; the top ten carry 1.5% to 1.7%. Sequencing used peripheral blood. The gene calls are TRBV11-2 and TRBJ2-7; D gene ambiguous. The origin of this receptor is a middle-aged woman with COVID-19, enrolled during active disease. The CDR3 spells CASSLIGGTTYEQYF. Here the CDR3 DNA reads TGTGCCAGCAGCTTAATAGGCGGAACCACCTACGAGCAGTACTTC.